This T cell receptor beta chain stems from a study of T cells in Graves' hyperthyroidism and ophthalmopathy. Study results and limitations: Stable hyperthyroidism was told apart from ophthalmopathy by a model built on 13 V-J features. Appearing also in blood were most of the thyroid clonotypes expanded above 0.001.

Researchers amplified the TCR beta CDR3 regions from RNA transcripts. When the TCR CDR3 underwent first-round RT-PCR, the HTBI primer set was used. TCRdb independently ran MiXCR on the multiplex PCR reads; one entry per CDR3 protein. The sample carries around 610,000 distinct CDR3 sequences, roughly 15% recorded once. The authors obtained PBMCs from 10 ml of fresh peripheral blood. This clonotype was found a few times. The target antigen is unknown. V lost 5 bases, J lost 3 bases, and 5 bases lay in between. This CDR3 has 11 residues. Germline CDR1 MDHEN, CDR2 SYDVKM. Sequenced: blood. This chain links TRBV28 with TRBJ2-7; no reliable D call. This sequence was found in a woman between 40 and 50 years old with Graves' ophthalmopathy. This CDR3 reads CASSHYYEQYF. The CDR3, as DNA: TGTGCCAGCAGTCACTACTACGAGCAGTACTTC.